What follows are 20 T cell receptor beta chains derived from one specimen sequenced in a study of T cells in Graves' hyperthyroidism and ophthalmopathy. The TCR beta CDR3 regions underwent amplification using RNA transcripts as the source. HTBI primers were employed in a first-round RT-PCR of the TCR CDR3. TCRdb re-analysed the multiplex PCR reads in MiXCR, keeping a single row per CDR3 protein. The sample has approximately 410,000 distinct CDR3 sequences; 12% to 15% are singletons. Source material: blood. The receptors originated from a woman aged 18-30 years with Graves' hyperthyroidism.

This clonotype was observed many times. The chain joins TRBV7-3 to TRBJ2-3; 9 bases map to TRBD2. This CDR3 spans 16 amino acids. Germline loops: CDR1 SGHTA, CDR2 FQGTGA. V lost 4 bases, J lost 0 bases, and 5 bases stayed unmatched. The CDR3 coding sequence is TGTGCCAGCAGCTGGGGGCTAGCGGGAAGCACAGATACGCAGTATTTT. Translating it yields CASSWGLAGSTDTQYF.

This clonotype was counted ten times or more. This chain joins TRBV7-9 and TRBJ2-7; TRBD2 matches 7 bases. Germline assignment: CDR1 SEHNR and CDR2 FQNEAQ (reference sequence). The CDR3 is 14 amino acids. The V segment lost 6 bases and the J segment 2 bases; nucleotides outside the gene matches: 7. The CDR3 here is CASRHGGNPYEQYF. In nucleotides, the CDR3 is TGTGCCAGCAGACACGGGGGGAACCCCTACGAGCAGTACTTC.

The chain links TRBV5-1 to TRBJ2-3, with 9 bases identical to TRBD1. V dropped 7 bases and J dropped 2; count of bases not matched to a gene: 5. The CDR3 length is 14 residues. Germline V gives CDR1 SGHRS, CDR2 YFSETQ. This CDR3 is CASGGQGHTDTQYF. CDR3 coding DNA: TGCGCCAGCGGCGGACAGGGGCACACAGATACGCAGTATTTT.

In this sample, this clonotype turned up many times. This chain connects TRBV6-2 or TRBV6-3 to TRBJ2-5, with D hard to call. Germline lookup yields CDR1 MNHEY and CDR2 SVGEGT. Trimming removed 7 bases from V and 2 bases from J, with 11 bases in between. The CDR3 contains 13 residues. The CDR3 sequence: CASNNGIQETQYF. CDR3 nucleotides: TGTGCCAGCAATAATGGGATACAAGAGACCCAGTACTTC.

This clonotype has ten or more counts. The chain's CDR3 is CASSSVLAGAGELFF. CDR3 in DNA: TGTGCCAGCAGTTCGGTACTAGCGGGAGCCGGGGAGCTGTTTTTT. This rearrangement joins TRBV6-2 or TRBV6-3 to TRBJ2-2, with 11 bases identical to TRBD2. Germline V gene data show CDR1 as MNHEY and CDR2 as SVGEGT. V was clipped by 4 bases and J by 6 bases; unmatched bases: 4. This CDR3 is 15 amino acids long.

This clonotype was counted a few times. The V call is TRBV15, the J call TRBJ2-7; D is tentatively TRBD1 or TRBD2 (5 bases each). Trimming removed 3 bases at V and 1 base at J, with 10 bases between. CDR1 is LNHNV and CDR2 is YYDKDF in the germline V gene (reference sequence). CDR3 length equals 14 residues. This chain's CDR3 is CATSRGDGSYEQYF. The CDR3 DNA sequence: TGTGCCACCAGCAGGGGGGACGGATCCTACGAGCAGTACTTC.

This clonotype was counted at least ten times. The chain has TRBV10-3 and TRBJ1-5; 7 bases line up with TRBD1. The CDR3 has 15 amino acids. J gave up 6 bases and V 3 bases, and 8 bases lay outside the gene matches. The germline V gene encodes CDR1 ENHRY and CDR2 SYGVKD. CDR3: CAISDATGLGQPQHF. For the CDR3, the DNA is TGTGCCATCAGTGATGCGACAGGGTTAGGTCAGCCCCAGCATTTT.

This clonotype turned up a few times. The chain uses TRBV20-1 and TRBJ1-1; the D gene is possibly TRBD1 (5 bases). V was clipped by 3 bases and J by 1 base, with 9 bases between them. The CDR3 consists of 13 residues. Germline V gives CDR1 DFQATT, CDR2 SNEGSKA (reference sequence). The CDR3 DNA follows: TGCAGTGCTAGGGGACTCACGAACACTGAAGCTTTCTTT. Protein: CSARGLTNTEAFF.

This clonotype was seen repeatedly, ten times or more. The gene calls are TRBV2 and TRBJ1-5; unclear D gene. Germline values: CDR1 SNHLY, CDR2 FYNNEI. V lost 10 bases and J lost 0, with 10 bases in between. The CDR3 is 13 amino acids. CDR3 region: CATADYSNQPQHF. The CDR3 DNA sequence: TGTGCCACCGCGGACTATAGCAATCAGCCCCAGCATTTT.

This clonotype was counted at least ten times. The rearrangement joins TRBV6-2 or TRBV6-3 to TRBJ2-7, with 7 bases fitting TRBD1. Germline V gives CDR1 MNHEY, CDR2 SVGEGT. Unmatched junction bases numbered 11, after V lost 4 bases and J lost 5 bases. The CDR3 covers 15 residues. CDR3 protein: CASSLGDRVFDEQYF. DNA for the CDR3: TGTGCCAGCAGTTTGGGAGACAGGGTTTTCGACGAGCAGTACTTC.

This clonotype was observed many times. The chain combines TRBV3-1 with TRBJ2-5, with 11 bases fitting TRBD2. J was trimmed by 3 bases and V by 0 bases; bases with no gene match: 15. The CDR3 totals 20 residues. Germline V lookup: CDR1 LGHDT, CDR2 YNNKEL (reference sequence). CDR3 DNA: TGTGCCAGCAGCCAAGAAACGGGACTAGCGGAACCGAACAGAAAAGAGACCCAGTACTTC. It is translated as CASSQETGLAEPNRKETQYF.

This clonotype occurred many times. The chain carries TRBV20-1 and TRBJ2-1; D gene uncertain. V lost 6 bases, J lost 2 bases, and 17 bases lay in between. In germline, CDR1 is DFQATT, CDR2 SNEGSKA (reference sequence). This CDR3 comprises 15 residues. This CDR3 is CSASFWDFAYNEQFF. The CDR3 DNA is TGCAGTGCCTCGTTCTGGGATTTCGCCTACAATGAGCAGTTCTTC.

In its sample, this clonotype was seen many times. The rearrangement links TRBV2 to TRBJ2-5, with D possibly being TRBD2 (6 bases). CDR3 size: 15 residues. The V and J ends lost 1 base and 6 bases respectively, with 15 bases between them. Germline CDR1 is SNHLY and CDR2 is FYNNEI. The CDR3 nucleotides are TGTGCCAGCAGTGAAGAAGCAAGGGGCGGGAAGACCCAGTACTTC. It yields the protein CASSEEARGGKTQYF. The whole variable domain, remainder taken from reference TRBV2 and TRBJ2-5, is EPEVTQTPSHQVTQMGQEVILRCVPISNHLYFYWYRQILGQKVEFLVSFYNNEISEKSEIFDDQFSVERPDGSNFTLKIRSTKLEDSAMYFCASSEEARGGKTQYFGPGTRLLVL.

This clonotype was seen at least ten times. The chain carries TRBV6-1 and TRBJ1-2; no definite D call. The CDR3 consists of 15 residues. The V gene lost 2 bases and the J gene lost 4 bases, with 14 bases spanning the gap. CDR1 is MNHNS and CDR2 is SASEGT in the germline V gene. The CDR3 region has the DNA TGTGCCAGCAGTGAAAGGTATGGGGAGAGCTATGGCTACACCTTC. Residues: CASSERYGESYGYTF.

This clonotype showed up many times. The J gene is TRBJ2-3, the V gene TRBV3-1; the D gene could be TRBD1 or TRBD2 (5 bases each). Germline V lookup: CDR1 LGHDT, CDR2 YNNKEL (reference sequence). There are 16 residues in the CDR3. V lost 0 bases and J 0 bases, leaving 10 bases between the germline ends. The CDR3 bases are TGTGCCAGCAGCCAAGATCGGGGCGGGAGCACAGATACGCAGTATTTT. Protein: CASSQDRGGSTDTQYF.

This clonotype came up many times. In DNA, the CDR3 is TGTGCCAGCTCACCACCGGGACGGTCGAACACCGGGGAGCTGTTTTTT. Translation: CASSPPGRSNTGELFF. J is TRBJ2-2 and V is TRBV18, with D perhaps being TRBD1 or TRBD2 (5 bases each). Trimming shortened V by 0 bases and J by 0 bases, and 8 bases separated the two germline ends. The CDR3 is 16 residues long. Germline CDR1 reads KGHSH; CDR2 reads LQKENI.

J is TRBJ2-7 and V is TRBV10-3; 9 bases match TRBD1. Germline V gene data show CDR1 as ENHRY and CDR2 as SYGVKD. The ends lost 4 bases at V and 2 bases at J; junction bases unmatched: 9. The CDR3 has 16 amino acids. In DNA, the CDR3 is TGTGCCATCAGTGGGGGCCCACAGGGGGCTACCTACGAGCAGTACTTC. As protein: CAISGGPQGATYEQYF.

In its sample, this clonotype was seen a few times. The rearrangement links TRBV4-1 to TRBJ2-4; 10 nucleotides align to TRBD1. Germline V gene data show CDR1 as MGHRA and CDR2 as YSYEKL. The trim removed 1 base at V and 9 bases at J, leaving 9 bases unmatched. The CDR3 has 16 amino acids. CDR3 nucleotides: TGCGCCAGCAGCCAAGGCCCAACCGGGACAGGGGTCATTCAGTACTTC. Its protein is CASSQGPTGTGVIQYF.

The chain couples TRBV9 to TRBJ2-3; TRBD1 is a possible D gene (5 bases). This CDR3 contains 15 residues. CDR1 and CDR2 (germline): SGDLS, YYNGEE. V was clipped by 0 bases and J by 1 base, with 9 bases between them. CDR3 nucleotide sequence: TGTGCCAGCAGCGTAGCAGGGTCGGGCACAGATACGCAGTATTTT. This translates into CASSVAGSGTDTQYF.

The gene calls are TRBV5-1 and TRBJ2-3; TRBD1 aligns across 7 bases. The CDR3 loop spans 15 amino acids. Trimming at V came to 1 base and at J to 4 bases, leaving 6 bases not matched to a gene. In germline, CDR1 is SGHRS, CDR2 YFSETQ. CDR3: CASSLHGQESDTQYF. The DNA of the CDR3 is TGCGCCAGCAGCTTGCATGGACAGGAATCAGATACGCAGTATTTT.